The 28 T cell receptor beta chains listed next were all sequenced from one sample in a study of blood T cell repertoires in COVID-19. TCRdb's copy holds only in-frame clones and misses some; the assay was immunoSEQ multiplex PCR. In the table there are 120,000 or so clones, approximately 80% of which are singletons. The sequencing input was peripheral blood. The origin of the receptors is a man over 45 with acute or convalescent COVID-19.

This clone has only one observation. The rearrangement uses TRBV18 and TRBJ2-3; 10 bases are shared with TRBD2. The CDR3 totals 15 residues. CDR1 KGHSH and CDR2 LQKENI come from the germline V gene. The V segment lost 3 bases and the J segment 3 bases; nucleotides outside the gene matches: 3. CDR3 sequence reads: CASSPSGRTTDTQYF. DNA of the CDR3: TGTGCCAGCTCACCTAGCGGGAGGACGACAGATACGCAGTATTTT.

This chain links TRBV7-8 with TRBJ2-3, with D perhaps matching TRBD2 (6 bases). There are 14 residues in the CDR3. The ends were cut back, 1 base at V and 2 bases at J, with 7 bases in the middle. CDR1 SGHVS and CDR2 FQNEAQ come from the germline V gene. DNA for the CDR3: TGTGCCAGCAGCTTAGGGGACTCCACAGATACGCAGTATTTT. This gives the protein CASSLGDSTDTQYF.

This clone was counted a few times. V is TRBV5-5 and J is TRBJ2-1; 12 bases are a match to TRBD2. CDR1 is SGHKS and CDR2 is YYEKEE in the germline V gene (reference sequence). The CDR3 consists of 16 residues. After removal of 4 bases from V and 7 bases from J, the junction contained 9 bases not matched to a gene. The CDR3 DNA follows: TGTGCCAGCAGCATCCGACTAGCGGGAGTAGAGAATGAGCAGTTCTTC. Its protein product is CASSIRLAGVENEQFF.

This chain uses TRBV27 with TRBJ2-5; tentative D call: TRBD2 (6 bases). The CDR3 length is 17 residues. V lost 3 bases to trimming and J lost 3 bases, with 20 bases between them. Germline CDR1 and CDR2: MNHEY and SMNVEV (reference sequence). The CDR3 loop reads CASSFSISAGFKETQYF. As DNA, the CDR3 is TGTGCCAGCAGTTTTTCAATTTCTGCGGGGTTTAAAGAGACCCAGTACTTC.

The V call is TRBV4-1, the J call TRBJ2-7, with TRBD1 matching over 8 bases. This CDR3 spans 14 amino acids. The germline CDR1 and CDR2 sequences are MGHRA and YSYEKL. Germline trimming cut 5 bases from V and 6 bases from J; bases unmatched to any gene: 9. The CDR3 region has the DNA TGCGCCAGCAGCTTCGCCCCAGGGGGCCCCGAGCAGTACTTC. This codes for CASSFAPGGPEQYF.

The chain couples TRBV2 to TRBJ2-7, with D possibly TRBD1 on 6 matching bases. V gave up 4 bases and J gave up 6 bases, with 10 bases separating them. This CDR3 region has 12 residues. Germline loops: CDR1 SNHLY, CDR2 FYNNEI. As DNA, the CDR3 is TGTGCCAGCAGTGCCAGGGGACCCGAGCAGTACTTC. Protein: CASSARGPEQYF.

This clone was counted once. The rearrangement uses TRBV7-3 and TRBJ2-5; 8 nucleotides agree with TRBD1. CDR1 SGHTA and CDR2 FQGTGA come from the germline V gene. The CDR3 spans 14 residues. Unmatched junction bases numbered 2, after V lost 2 bases and J lost 3 bases. Written as DNA, the CDR3 is TGTGCCAGCAGCTTAGGACAGGGAGAAGAGACCCAGTACTTC. Amino acids: CASSLGQGEETQYF.

The rearrangement links TRBV6-6 to TRBJ2-2; D is ambiguous. Looked up from germline, CDR1 is MNHNY and CDR2 is SVGAGI (reference sequence). The CDR3 loop spans 13 amino acids. Trimming left V 5 bases short and J 3 bases short, with 7 bases between. CDR3: CASSGRDTGELFF. CDR3 nucleotides: TGTGCCAGCAGTGGCCGGGACACCGGGGAGCTGTTTTTT.

This clone was detected once. The chain has TRBV6-1 and TRBJ1-4, with TRBD1 as a possible D gene (5 bases). V was clipped by 1 base and J by 2 bases, with 14 bases between them. This CDR3 region has 17 residues. CDR1 and CDR2 from the germline V gene are MNHNS and SASEGT. The CDR3 spells CASSEEVGGATNEKLFF. Written as DNA, the CDR3 is TGTGCCAGCAGTGAAGAGGTTGGCGGGGCTACTAATGAAAAACTGTTTTTT.

In this sample, this clone turned up once. The rearrangement uses TRBV11-2 and TRBJ2-6; D is undetermined. Per germline, CDR1 SGHAT and CDR2 FQNNGV. The CDR3 length is 15 residues. V lost 4 bases to trimming and J lost 0 bases, with 7 bases between them. DNA for the CDR3: TGTGCCAGCAGCTCAACAGCCTCTGGGGCCAACGTCCTGACTTTC. This codes for CASSSTASGANVLTF.

The rearrangement links TRBV4-1 to TRBJ2-7, with D possibly matching TRBD1 (6 bases). V gave up 0 bases and J gave up 3 bases, with 15 bases separating them. Germline V gives CDR1 MGHRA, CDR2 YSYEKL. This CDR3 region has 16 residues. The CDR3 region has the DNA TGCGCCAGCAGCCAAGATAAGGAACAGGGTTACTACGAGCAGTACTTC. As protein: CASSQDKEQGYYEQYF.

The table lists this clone with a few counts. This chain uses TRBV27 with TRBJ1-2; the match to TRBD1 covers 8 bases. V lost 8 bases to trimming and J lost 8 bases; unmatched junction nucleotides: 7. CDR1 and CDR2 (germline): MNHEY, SMNVEV (reference sequence). This CDR3 has 12 amino acids. The DNA for the CDR3 is TGTGCCAGCGTGGACAGGGTGGGAGGCTACACCTTC. It translates to CASVDRVGGYTF.

The rearrangement uses TRBV4-2 and TRBJ1-4, with 7 bases matching TRBD1. CDR1 and CDR2 from the germline V gene are LGHNA and YNFKEQ. The CDR3 covers 16 residues. The V and J ends lost 2 bases and 2 bases, in that order; junction bases with no gene match: 5. The CDR3 region has the DNA TGTGCCAGCAGCCAACCCCAGGGGGGCACTAATGAAAAACTGTTTTTT. Translated: CASSQPQGGTNEKLFF.

This rearrangement joins TRBV5-3 to TRBJ1-1; maybe TRBD1 (5 bases). TRBV5-3 is annotated as an ORF whose role is uncertain. CDR3 length: 14 amino acids. V dropped 5 bases and J dropped 6 bases, with 17 bases sitting between them. CDR3 amino acids: CARSCWADTSEAFF. The CDR3 nucleotides read TGTGCCAGAAGTTGTTGGGCGGACACTTCTGAAGCTTTCTTT.

V and J are TRBV2 and TRBJ1-2; 7 nucleotides line up with TRBD1. The CDR3 length is 14 residues. Germline V gene data show CDR1 as SNHLY and CDR2 as FYNNEI. Trimming at V came to 8 bases and at J to 2 bases, leaving 8 bases not matched to a gene. The CDR3 sequence is CASLREQGNYGYTF. DNA of the CDR3: TGTGCCAGCCTAAGGGAACAGGGGAACTATGGCTACACCTTC.

The chain employs TRBV7-3 and TRBJ2-7; a possible D gene is TRBD1 (6 bases). Germline loops: CDR1 SGHTA, CDR2 FQGTGA. Trimming left V 1 base short and J 0 bases short, with 10 bases between. This CDR3 has 15 residues. CDR3 coding DNA: TGTGCCAGCAGCTTAATAGGGACAAACTCCTACGAGCAGTACTTC. Translating it yields CASSLIGTNSYEQYF.

CDR3 protein: CASRNRGTEAFF. DNA for the CDR3: TGTGCCAGCAGAAACAGGGGGACTGAAGCTTTCTTT. The chain combines TRBV6-4 with TRBJ1-1, with 8 bases matching TRBD1. The CDR3 covers 12 residues. The ends lost 6 bases at V and 5 bases at J; junction bases unmatched: 2. CDR1 is MRHNA and CDR2 is SNTAGT in the germline V gene.

This clone is labeled as large. The chain has TRBV27 and TRBJ2-7; 8 bases map to TRBD1. Germline V CDR1 and CDR2: MNHEY, SMNVEV (reference sequence). The CDR3 spans 17 residues. With 3 bases clipped from V and 3 bases from J, the junction kept 13 bases outside the gene matches. In nucleotides, the CDR3 is TGTGCCAGCAGTTTGGCGGCCCCGAGGGACAGGATCTACGAGCAGTACTTC. Residues: CASSLAAPRDRIYEQYF.

V usage is TRBV24-1 and J usage is TRBJ2-1; perhaps TRBD1 as D (6 bases). Trimming removed 2 bases at V and 12 bases at J, with 16 bases between. The CDR3 consists of 14 residues. Germline loops: CDR1 KGHDR, CDR2 SFDVKD. The CDR3 loop is CATSDSSTGFGQFF. CDR3 nucleotides: TGTGCCACCAGTGATTCGTCCACAGGGTTCGGGCAGTTCTTC.

The V and J genes are TRBV29-1 and TRBJ1-1, with TRBD1 matching over 9 bases. Germline V gene sequence: CDR1 SQVTM, CDR2 ANQGSEA. The CDR3 contains 16 residues. V was clipped by 3 bases and J by 5 bases; unmatched bases: 13. CDR3 in DNA: TGCAGCGTTGAGATGGGGACAGGGATTTTTCGGACTGAAGCTTTCTTT. This translates into CSVEMGTGIFRTEAFF.

This clone was observed a few times. As DNA, the CDR3 is TGTGCCAGTAGCTCAACAGGGGGCGGCAATCAGCCCCAGCATTTT. The encoded protein is CASSSTGGGNQPQHF. The chain employs TRBV19 and TRBJ1-5; TRBD1 agrees at 9 bases. The V gene end was trimmed by 6 bases and the J gene end by 2 bases; junction bases not matched to a gene: 5. The CDR3 runs to 15 residues. Germline V gives CDR1 LNHDA, CDR2 SQIVND (reference sequence).

The V call is TRBV5-5, the J call TRBJ2-7, with D possibly TRBD1 on 6 matching bases. CDR1 and CDR2 (germline): SGHKS, YYEKEE (reference sequence). V was clipped by 1 base and J by 3 bases, with 11 bases between them. This CDR3 region has 14 residues. CDR3 loop: CASSLLGASYEQYF. Written as DNA, the CDR3 is TGTGCCAGCAGCTTGCTGGGGGCTAGCTACGAGCAGTACTTC. The whole variable domain, filled in from reference TRBV5-5 and TRBJ2-7, reads DAGVTQSPTHLIKTRGQQVTLRCSPISGHKSVSWYQQVLGQGPQFIFQYYEKEERGRGNFPDRFSARQFPNYSSELNVNALLLGDSALYLCASSLLGASYEQYFGPGTRLTVT.

The V and J genes are TRBV6-1 and TRBJ1-6; 9 bases align to TRBD1. CDR3 length: 16 residues. From germline, CDR1 is MNHNS and CDR2 SASEGT. V shed 4 bases and J 4 bases; nucleotides not matched to a gene: 5. This CDR3 is CASSVTGTGYNSPLHF. CDR3 nucleotides: TGTGCCAGCAGTGTTACCGGGACAGGGTATAATTCACCCCTCCACTTT.

The rearrangement links TRBV5-6 to TRBJ1-1; no definite D call. Trimming shortened V by 4 bases and J by 0 bases, and 4 bases separated the two germline ends. Per germline, CDR1 SGHDT and CDR2 YYEEEE. The CDR3 has 12 amino acids. The CDR3 DNA sequence: TGTGCCAGCAGCGACATGAACACTGAAGCTTTCTTT. Translation gives CASSDMNTEAFF. The full variable domain, with the rest looked up from reference TRBV5-6 and TRBJ1-1, is DAGVTQSPTHLIKTRGQQVTLRCSPKSGHDTVSWYQQALGQGPQFIFQYYEEEERQRGNFPDRFSGHQFPNYSSELNVNALLLGDSALYLCASSDMNTEAFFGQGTRLTVV.

Turning to this clone: Additional DNA sequences in this sample encode the identical CDR3. The V gene is TRBV3-1 (or the pseudogene TRBV3-2), the J gene TRBJ1-1; D gene unclear. The CDR3 loop spans 13 amino acids. Germline values: CDR1 LGHDT, CDR2 YNNKEL (reference sequence). V shed 3 bases and J shed 1 base, with 6 bases lying between them. CDR3 sequence: CASSQERNTEAFF. CDR3 nucleotides: TGTGCCAGCAGCCAGGAGAGGAACACTGAAGCTTTCTTT.

This chain joins TRBV5-1 and TRBJ2-5, with TRBD2 matching 9 bases. The length of the CDR3 is 18 residues. Per the germline V gene, CDR1 is SGHRS and CDR2 is YFSETQ. V was pared by 5 bases and J by 5 bases, with 19 bases of the junction left unmatched. The DNA for the CDR3 is TGCGCCAGCAGGGGCTTCGACTTTAGCGGGAGACGAGAGGAGACCCAGTACTTC. It is translated as CASRGFDFSGRREETQYF.

The table lists this clone with a few counts. The chain has TRBV3-1 (or the pseudogene TRBV3-2) and TRBJ1-5; tentative D call: TRBD1 (5 bases). Germline V lookup: CDR1 LGHDT, CDR2 YNNKEL (reference sequence). The V gene lost 3 bases and the J gene lost 3 bases, with 9 bases spanning the gap. The CDR3 consists of 14 residues. The CDR3 protein is CASSQGLLNQPQHF. CDR3 sequence (DNA): TGTGCCAGCAGCCAGGGACTGCTCAATCAGCCCCAGCATTTT.

The genes are TRBV14 and TRBJ2-1; TRBD1 is a possible D gene (5 bases). Per germline, CDR1 SGHDN and CDR2 FVKESK. Trimming pared 4 bases from V and 1 base from J, leaving 8 bases between. This CDR3 has 14 amino acids. The CDR3 loop reads CASSLRQSYNEQFF. The CDR3 coding sequence is TGTGCCAGCAGCCTACGACAGTCCTACAATGAGCAGTTCTTC.